This T cell receptor beta chain was recovered during a study of blood T cells in healthy people across ages (dated by TCRdb to between 2014 and 2017). Concerning the study at large: In model experiments, template switching captured about one uniquely barcoded TCR beta cDNA molecule for every two T cells. Donors of different ages were randomly distributed across sequencing lanes to avoid experimental bias. Donors were grouped into four age groups: young (average 16 years), middle-aged (roughly 40), aged (approximately 67) and long-lived (over 80). To track age-related changes in TCR beta repertoire diversity, the study relied on deep sequencing normalized with unique cDNA molecular identifiers. Two additional independent replicas of 1 million unique cDNA reads from the same blood draw were analyzed for two donors (one aged 18 to 30 and one aged 80 or older).

From cysteine to phenylalanine, the CDR3 is 13 amino acids long. The read is trimmed to its CDR3 DNA, 39 bases read in frame from base 1. CDR1 and CDR2 were assigned from the germline V gene as SGHAT and FQNNGV. The V end loses 6 bases and the J end loses 2 bases, and a stretch of 8 bases separates them. Library method: 5' RACE. Sequenced on an Illumina HiSeq 2500. A second about 6 to 11 cycle PCR used a sample-barcoded 5' primer and a J-beta primer mix. A unique molecular identifier was introduced onto each TCR beta cDNA molecule by a template-switch 5' adaptor carrying 12 random nucleotides. Each sample yielded at least 3 million CDR3-containing paired-end reads. The Mint cDNA synthesis kit, primed by a TRBC-specific oligonucleotide, was used to synthesize first-strand cDNA from all RNA. Following uracil-DNA glycosylase treatment, all cDNA underwent a first 18-cycle PCR with the universal primers M1SS and BC2_uni_R. In the authors' own workflow: For normalization, 1 million high-quality reads, each with a distinct molecular identifier, were randomly selected from each sample. Reads with shared molecular identifiers were discarded instead of being binned into consensus sequences. CDR3 identification, clonotype clustering and error correction used MiTCR with a Q25 quality threshold and the strictest error-elimination algorithm. A nonparametric unseen species model with Euler transformation was used to estimate lower-bound total TCR beta diversity. TCRdb trimmed the raw reads at Q25, called clones with MiXCR and kept productive beta chains. Rows merge per CDR3 protein into single entries with the most common DNA and genes. TCRdb, not the authors, supplied the V and J calls. The table for this sample lists roughly 1,500,000 distinct CDR3 sequences; about 32% of them were counted only once. Of the sample, approximately 10% is held by the ten largest clones.

Points the paper makes about the study in general: The percentage of naive T cells measured by flow cytometry correlated strongly with observed TCR beta diversity. As age increased, observed TCR beta diversity per million T cells dropped in a roughly linear way, and a significant reduction was already evident by age 40. Total diversity estimates from one million sequenced T cells were considered lower bounds and underestimates. Because donor CMV infection status was unknown, age-related changes in expanded clonotypes were potentially confounded. Compared with the aged group, the long-lived group had more naive CD4+ T cells, fewer expanded clones and increased TCR diversity, a pattern suggesting age selection. Since profiling was done on bulk unsorted PBMCs, naive and antigen-experienced compartments could not be conclusively compared.

This clonotype was seen only a few times. Its recognized antigen is unknown. Per-base quality was not reported, and no clone a single base away is much larger than it. The donors were roughly 39 Caucasian individuals from Russia, aged roughly 6 to 90 years, who were systemically healthy. Around 9.7 milliliters of peripheral blood were collected from each donor into EDTA-treated Vacutainer tubes. Ficoll-Paque density-gradient centrifugation was used to isolate PBMCs, with at least 7 million obtained per sample. Total RNA was extracted from PBMCs with Trizol reagent, with at least 5 micrograms obtained per sample. For every donor, an aliquot of PBMCs went through flow cytometry to measure the percentages of naive CD45RAhigh/CD27high T cells.

The V and J genes are TRBV11-2 and TRBJ2-1; no D segment can be confidently identified. This TCR was sampled from a woman in her thirties in good health. The source material was blood. The DNA sequence is given as TGTGCCAGCAGGAGTGGGACCTACAATGAGCAGTTCTTC. The translation is CASRSGTYNEQFF.